Each of the 9 T cell receptor delta chains below was sequenced from the same sample in a study of gamma-delta chains in newborns, infants, children. TCRdb applied CATT to the reads for clone calling. The repertoire consists of a few thousand delta-chain clones, with approximately 5.6% occurring once and the leading ten covering approximately 6.4%. The sequencing sample was made of blood. These receptors all stem from a child who was a newborn, infant or young child, either healthy, febrile or measles-vaccinated (not recorded which).

Details on this clone: Sequence at one end of the junction differs from germline and may be a read error. The chain recombines TRDV2 with TRDJ3; 11 nucleotides line up with TRDD3. Germline values: CDR1 GEAIGNYY, CDR2 EKD. This CDR3 is 21 amino acids long. As DNA, the CDR3 is TGTGCCTGTGACACCGTACTGGGGGATATCCCCAGCTCCTGGGACGCCCGACAGATGTTTTTC. Translation gives CACDTVLGDIPSSWDARQMFF.

This clone was seen a few times. TCRdb shows a much larger clone's protein in place of this DNA's translation, and the two differ at residue 15, likely through a read error; the protein shown is translated from the DNA. CDR3 protein: CACDTGDTFSWDTRRMFF. The CDR3 DNA reads TGTGCCTGTGACACGGGGGATACGTTCTCCTGGGACACCCGACGGATGTTTTTC. The chain is built from TRDV2 and TRDJ3; 10 bases are shared with TRDD3. The CDR3 has 18 residues. Germline-derived CDR1 and CDR2 are GEAIGNYY and EKD.

This clone appeared a few times. This chain joins TRDV2 and TRDJ3; 9 bases are shared with TRDD3. This CDR3 region has 18 residues. Germline V gives CDR1 GEAIGNYY, CDR2 EKD. Losses at the gene ends were 3 bases for V and 0 bases for J; bases not matched to a gene: 5. The CDR3 reads CACDETGGRSWDTRQMFF. The CDR3 DNA reads as TGTGCCTGTGACGAAACTGGGGGACGCTCCTGGGACACCCGACAGATGTTTTTC.

The sample holds a few counts of this clone. This sequence joins TRDV2 and TRDJ3; TRDD3 matches 7 bases. The J segment lost 0 bases and the V segment lost 0 bases, leaving 4 bases of the junction unmatched. This CDR3 comprises 18 residues. Germline lookup yields CDR1 GEAIGNYY and CDR2 EKD. The CDR3 reads CACDTGGFFSWDTRQMFF. As DNA, the CDR3 is TGTGCCTGTGACACCGGGGGATTTTTCTCCTGGGACACCCGACAGATGTTTTTC.

This clone rates as medium-sized. The same CDR3 arises from other DNA sequences in this sample as well. The chain employs TRDV2 and TRDJ2, with 9 bases fitting TRDD3. Germline CDR1 and CDR2: GEAIGNYY and EKD. The CDR3 has 16 amino acids. J gave up 0 bases and V 3 bases, and 4 bases lay outside the gene matches. The CDR3 sequence: CACDSMGDTLTAQLFF. CDR3 nucleotide sequence: TGTGCCTGTGACTCTATGGGGGATACTTTGACAGCACAACTCTTCTTT.

About this clone: At one end the junction does not follow the germline gene, possibly because of a read error. The sample has other DNA sequences that encode this CDR3 too. The CDR3 DNA sequence: TGCGCCTGTGACACGGCCTGGGGGACCAGCAGCTCCTGGGACACCCGACAGATGTTTTTC. Protein sequence: CACDTAWGTSSSWDTRQMFF. V and J are TRDV2 and TRDJ3; 8 nucleotides line up with TRDD3. The CDR3 is 20 residues long. CDR1 GEAIGNYY and CDR2 EKD come from the germline V gene.

For the CDR3, the DNA is TGTGCTCTTGGGGAAAGGCGGGGGGGATACACCGATAAACTCATCTTT. Its protein is CALGERRGGYTDKLIF. This chain joins TRDV1 and TRDJ1; 7 bases are shared with TRDD3. V dropped 2 bases and J dropped 0; count of bases not matched to a gene: 6. This CDR3 is 16 amino acids long. Germline V gene sequence: CDR1 TSWWSYY, CDR2 QGS.

This clone was found a few times. J is TRDJ1 and V is TRDV2; D perhaps matches TRDD3 (6 bases). This CDR3 has 21 amino acids. Trimming pared 1 base from V and 3 bases from J, leaving 32 bases between. Germline values: CDR1 GEAIGNYY, CDR2 EKD. The CDR3 region has the DNA TGTGCCTGTGACACGGTCGGGGTCCCGGGGACTGGGAAACCATTGGCCGATAAACTCATCTTT. This encodes CACDTVGVPGTGKPLADKLIF.

To note about this clone: A much larger clone differs by one base, so this may be a read error. J is TRDJ1 and V is TRDV2; 7 nucleotides align to TRDD3. The V segment lost 0 bases and the J segment 0 bases; nucleotides outside the gene matches: 18. Germline V lookup: CDR1 GEAIGNYY, CDR2 EKD. This CDR3 comprises 20 residues. This CDR3 reads CACDTLDRGMRGKYTDKLIF. The CDR3 region has the DNA TGTGCCTGTGACACCTTGGACCGGGGGATGCGCGGCAAGTACACCGATAAACTCATCTTT.